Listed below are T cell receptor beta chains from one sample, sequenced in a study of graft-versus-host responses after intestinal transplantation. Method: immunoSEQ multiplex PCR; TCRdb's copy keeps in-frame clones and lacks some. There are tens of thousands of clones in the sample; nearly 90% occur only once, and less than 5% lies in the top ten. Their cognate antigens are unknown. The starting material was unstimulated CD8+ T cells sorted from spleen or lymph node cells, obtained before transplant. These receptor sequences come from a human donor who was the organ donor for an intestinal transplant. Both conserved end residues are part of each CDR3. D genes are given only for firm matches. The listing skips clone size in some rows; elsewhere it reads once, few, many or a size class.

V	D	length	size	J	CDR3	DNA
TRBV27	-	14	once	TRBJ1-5	CASSLWGRNQPQHF	TGTGCCAGCAGTTTGTGGGGGCGCAATCAGCCCCAGCATTTT
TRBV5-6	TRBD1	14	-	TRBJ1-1	CASSPTQGATEAFF	TGTGCCAGCAGCCCGACACAGGGGGCCACTGAAGCTTTCTTT
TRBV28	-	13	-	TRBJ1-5	CASSSTGGQPQHF	TGTGCCAGCAGCAGTACCGGGGGACAGCCCCAGCATTTT
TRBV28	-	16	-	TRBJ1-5	CASSSPRGVPNQPQHF	TGTGCCAGCAGTTCCCCGCGGGGGGTTCCCAATCAGCCCCAGCATTTT
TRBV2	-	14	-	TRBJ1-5	CASSENRAGQPQHF	TGTGCCAGCAGTGAAAACAGGGCTGGTCAGCCCCAGCATTTT
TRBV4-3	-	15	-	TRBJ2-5	CASSHEGTLQETQYF	TGCGCCAGCAGCCACGAAGGGACATTGCAGGAGACCCAGTACTTC
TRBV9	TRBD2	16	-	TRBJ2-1	CASSVGVAGGLVEQFF	TGTGCCAGCAGCGTAGGGGTAGCGGGGGGTTTAGTTGAGCAGTTCTTC
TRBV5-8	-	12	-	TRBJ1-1	CASTSTGTEAFF	TGTGCCAGCACCTCCACGGGGACTGAAGCTTTCTTT
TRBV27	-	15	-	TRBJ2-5	CASSPSLLEQETQYF	TGTGCCAGCAGCCCGTCCCTGCTAGAGCAAGAGACCCAGTACTTC
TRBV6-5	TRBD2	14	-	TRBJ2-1	CASGPFGGADEQFF	TGTGCCAGCGGCCCATTCGGGGGGGCCGATGAGCAGTTCTTC
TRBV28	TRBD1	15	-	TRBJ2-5	CASSSDRVRQETQYF	TGTGCCAGCAGCTCGGACAGGGTTCGGCAAGAGACCCAGTACTTC
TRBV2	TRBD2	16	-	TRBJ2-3	CASSGPGGTDTDTQYF	TGTGCCAGCAGTGGCCCCGGGGGGACCGACACAGATACGCAGTATTTT
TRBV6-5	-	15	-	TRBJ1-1	CASSYLTTVNTEAFF	TGTGCCAGCAGTTACTTGACGACAGTGAACACTGAAGCTTTCTTT
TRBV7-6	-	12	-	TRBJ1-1	CASTGVNTEAFF	TGTGCCAGCACAGGGGTGAACACTGAAGCTTTCTTT
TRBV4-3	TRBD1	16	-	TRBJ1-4	CASSPSLDRGGEKLFF	TGCGCCAGCAGCCCATCTCTTGACAGGGGAGGTGAAAAACTGTTTTTT
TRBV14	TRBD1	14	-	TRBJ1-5	CASSNRGLNQPQHF	TGTGCCAGCAGCAACAGGGGGCTCAATCAGCCCCAGCATTTT
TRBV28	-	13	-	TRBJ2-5	CASSQGSGQTQYF	TGTGCCAGCAGTCAGGGTAGCGGCCAGACCCAGTACTTC
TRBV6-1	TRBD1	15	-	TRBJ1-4	CASSEGETGSEKLFF	TGTGCCAGCAGTGAAGGCGAGACAGGGAGTGAAAAACTGTTTTTT
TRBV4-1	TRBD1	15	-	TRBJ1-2	CASSQDRAFRLGYTF	TGCGCCAGCAGCCAGGACAGGGCCTTTCGTCTGGGCTACACCTTC
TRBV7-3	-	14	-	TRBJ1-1	CASSLTGARTEAFF	TGTGCCAGCAGCTTAACGGGGGCTCGGACTGAAGCTTTCTTT
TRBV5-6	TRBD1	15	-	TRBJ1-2	CASSLGDRSPYGYTF	TGTGCCAGCAGCTTAGGGGACAGATCACCCTATGGCTACACCTTC
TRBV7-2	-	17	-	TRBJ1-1	CASSSYPSETENTEAFF	TGTGCCAGCAGCTCCTATCCATCCGAGACAGAGAACACTGAAGCTTTCTTT
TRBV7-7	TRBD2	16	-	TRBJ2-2	CASSLVQRGGDGELFF	TGTGCTAGCAGCTTAGTCCAGCGGGGGGGCGACGGGGAGCTGTTTTTT
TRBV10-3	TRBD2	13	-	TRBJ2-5	CATLPGLAETQYF	TGTGCCACCCTGCCCGGACTAGCAGAGACCCAGTACTTC
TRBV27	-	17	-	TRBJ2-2	CASGLSGYRANTGELFF	TGTGCCAGTGGTTTATCCGGGTATCGGGCGAACACCGGGGAGCTGTTTTTT
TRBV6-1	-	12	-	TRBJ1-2	CASRTESYGYTF	TGTGCCAGCAGGACAGAGTCCTATGGCTACACCTTC
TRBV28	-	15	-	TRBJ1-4	CASSPTGPLNEKLFF	TGTGCCAGCAGTCCTACAGGGCCCCTTAATGAAAAACTGTTTTTT
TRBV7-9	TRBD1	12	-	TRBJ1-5	CASSDRVQPQHF	TGTGCCAGCAGCGACAGGGTTCAGCCCCAGCATTTT
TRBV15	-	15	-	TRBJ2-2	CATSRAARGTGELFF	TGTGCCACCAGCAGAGCGGCCAGGGGCACCGGGGAGCTGTTTTTT
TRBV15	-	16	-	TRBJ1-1	CATSRDNDARSTEAFF	TGTGCCACCAGCAGAGATAACGACGCCCGGAGCACTGAAGCTTTCTTT
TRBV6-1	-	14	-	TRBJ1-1	CASSERPGGTEAFF	TGTGCCAGCAGTGAACGGCCAGGCGGGACTGAAGCTTTCTTT
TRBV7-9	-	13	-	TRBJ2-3	CASSAGGTDTQYF	TGTGCCAGCAGCGCCGGAGGCACAGATACGCAGTATTTT
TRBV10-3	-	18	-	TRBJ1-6	CAISESLPRTLTASPLHF	TGTGCCATCAGTGAGTCTCTACCTAGGACTCTCACGGCTTCACCCCTCCACTTT
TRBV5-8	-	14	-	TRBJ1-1	CASSSGLRTTEAFF	TGTGCCAGCAGCTCCGGACTTAGGACCACTGAAGCTTTCTTT
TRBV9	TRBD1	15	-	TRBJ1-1	CASSAYRGANTEAFF	TGTGCCAGCAGCGCCTACAGGGGAGCGAACACTGAAGCTTTCTTT
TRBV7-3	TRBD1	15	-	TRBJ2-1	CASSFLTGAYNEQFF	TGTGCCAGCAGCTTCCTGACAGGGGCCTACAATGAGCAGTTCTTC
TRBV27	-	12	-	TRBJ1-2	CASKQGGYGYTF	TGTGCCAGCAAACAGGGCGGCTATGGCTACACCTTC
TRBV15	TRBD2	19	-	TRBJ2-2	CATSRDMGELAGVTGELFF	TGTGCCACCAGCAGAGATATGGGGGAACTAGCGGGGGTGACCGGGGAGCTGTTTTTT
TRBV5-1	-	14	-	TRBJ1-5	CASSLGPRDEPQHF	TGCGCCAGCAGCTTGGGACCCCGGGATGAGCCCCAGCATTTT
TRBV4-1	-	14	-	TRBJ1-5	CASSQEFAGQPQHF	TGCGCCAGCAGCCAAGAATTTGCAGGTCAGCCCCAGCATTTT
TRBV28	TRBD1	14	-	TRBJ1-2	CASLGQGYIYGYTF	TGTGCCAGCCTAGGACAGGGGTATATCTATGGCTACACCTTC